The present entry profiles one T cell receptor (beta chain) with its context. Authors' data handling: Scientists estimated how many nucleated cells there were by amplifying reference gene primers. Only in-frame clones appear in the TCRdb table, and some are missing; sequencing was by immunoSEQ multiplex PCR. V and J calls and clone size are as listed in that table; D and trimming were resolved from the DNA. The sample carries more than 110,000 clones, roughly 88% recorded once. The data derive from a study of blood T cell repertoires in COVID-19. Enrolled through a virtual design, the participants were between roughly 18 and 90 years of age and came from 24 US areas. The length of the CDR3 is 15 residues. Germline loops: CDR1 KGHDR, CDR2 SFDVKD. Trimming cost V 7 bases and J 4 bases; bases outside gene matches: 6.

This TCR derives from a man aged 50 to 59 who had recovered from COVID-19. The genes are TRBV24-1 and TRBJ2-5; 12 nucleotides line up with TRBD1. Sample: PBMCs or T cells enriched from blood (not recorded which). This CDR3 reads CATSQTGQGAETQYF. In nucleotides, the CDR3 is TGTGCCACCAGCCAGACGGGACAGGGGGCAGAGACCCAGTACTTC.